Described below is a single TCR beta chain sequence and its context. Its antigen is not known. The PCR used 60 Vbeta and 13 Jbeta primers. Using immunoSEQ multiplex PCR, the repertoire was profiled, and TCRdb retains in-frame clones only, with some absent. The sample contains under 200,000 clones, roughly 70% of which appear only once. The CDR3 runs to 14 residues. Germline trimming cut 4 bases from V and 6 bases from J; bases unmatched to any gene: 4. Germline V gives CDR1 SNHLY, CDR2 FYNNEI. The data stem from a study of cytomegalovirus exposure and HLA in healthy donors. Findings and caveats of the study: Most CMV-associated TCR beta chains appeared HLA-restricted in a later analysis. In a later analysis, donors in an Asian-associated ancestry cluster reportedly had fewer N-insertions in productive TCRs than the cohort mean.

The clonotype was recovered from a woman between 50 and 59 years old in good health and CMV-seropositive. Source material: PBMCs. This chain uses TRBV2 with TRBJ2-1, with TRBD1 matching over 9 bases. The CDR3 loop reads CASSGQGDGNEQFF. The CDR3 bases are TGTGCCAGCAGTGGACAGGGGGATGGCAATGAGCAGTTCTTC. The variable domain in full, with the rest retrieved from reference TRBV2 and TRBJ2-1, is EPEVTQTPSHQVTQMGQEVILRCVPISNHLYFYWYRQILGQKVEFLVSFYNNEISEKSEIFDDQFSVERPDGSNFTLKIRSTKLEDSAMYFCASSGQGDGNEQFFGPGTRLTVL.